Each of the 31 T cell receptor beta chains below was sequenced from the same sample in a study of blood T cells in healthy people across ages. The use of a sample-barcoded 5' primer and a J-beta primer mix characterized a second PCR of roughly 6 to 11 cycles. In TCRdb, the 5' RACE reads were re-called with MiXCR into one record per CDR3 protein. The table shows over 1,300,000 distinct CDR3 sequences, with approximately 63% occurring only once. Source material: blood. Receptors were obtained from a man in his late teens or twenties in good health.

The chain carries TRBV25-1 and TRBJ2-1; maybe TRBD2 (7 bases). Germline-derived CDR1 and CDR2 are MGHDK and SYGVNS. The CDR3 sequence is 14 residues long. The V end was cut by 7 bases, the J end by 1 base, with 11 bases between. Written as DNA, the CDR3 is TGTGCCAGCATAGGGGGGGGGTCCTACAATGAGCAGTTCTTC. Translated, it gives CASIGGGSYNEQFF.

This rearrangement joins TRBV6-6 to TRBJ2-1; 7 nucleotides agree with TRBD1. V gave up 5 bases and J gave up 9 bases; unmatched junction bases: 4. The CDR3 covers 12 residues. In germline, CDR1 is MNHNY, CDR2 SVGAGI (reference sequence). In nucleotides, the CDR3 is TGTGCCAGCAGTCTCGACAGGGCTGAGCAGTTCTTC. Its protein product is CASSLDRAEQFF.

There are a few counts of this clonotype. The genes are TRBV5-1 and TRBJ1-6; the D is unclear. This CDR3 region has 14 residues. V lost 0 bases, J lost 7 bases, and 8 bases lay in between. Germline CDR1 is SGHRS and CDR2 is YFSETQ. The CDR3 is CASSLGQANSPLHF. Written as DNA, the CDR3 is TGCGCCAGCAGCTTGGGGCAGGCGAATTCACCCCTCCACTTT.

The chain is built from TRBV12-3 or TRBV12-4 and TRBJ2-4; the D call may be TRBD1 or TRBD2 (6 bases each). The end of the DNA fits TRBJ2-7 better, so the J call may be wrong. This CDR3 is built from 13 residues. The CDR3 sequence is CASSPLGGGEQYF. In DNA form, the CDR3 reads TGTGCCAGCAGCCCGCTCGGAGGGGGCGAGCAGTACTTC.

This chain connects TRBV5-1 to TRBJ1-2; D uncertain. Germline loops: CDR1 SGHRS, CDR2 YFSETQ. Trimming cost V 3 bases and J 3 bases, with 9 bases left between them. The CDR3 consists of 13 residues. DNA of the CDR3: TGCGCCAGCAGCTCCCCCTCGGACTATGGCTACACCTTC. Protein sequence: CASSSPSDYGYTF. Full variable domain (rest looked up from reference TRBV5-1 and TRBJ1-2): KAGVTQTPRYLIKTRGQQVTLSCSPISGHRSVSWYQQTPGQGLQFLFEYFSETQRNKGNFPGRFSGRQFSNSRSEMNVSTLELGDSALYLCASSSPSDYGYTFGSGTRLTVV.

Remarks on this clonotype: Germline is not matched at one junction end, which may reflect a read error. The V gene is TRBV4-1, the J gene TRBJ2-1; no reliable D call. The germline CDR1 and CDR2 sequences are MGHRA and YSYEKL. The CDR3 spans 12 residues. CDR3 in amino acids: CTSSLRRNEQFF. In nucleotides, the CDR3 is TGCACCAGCAGCCTAAGGCGAAATGAGCAGTTCTTC.

This chain joins TRBV15 and TRBJ2-3; D possibly matches TRBD1 or TRBD2 (6 bases each). In germline, CDR1 is LNHNV, CDR2 YYDKDF (reference sequence). CDR3 size: 15 residues. Trimming left V 5 bases short and J 3 bases short, with 15 bases between. Written as DNA, the CDR3 is TGTGCCACCAGCCGCGATAGGGGGGCGACAGATACGCAGTATTTT. Protein: CATSRDRGATDTQYF.

This chain links TRBV20-1 with TRBJ1-6; D is perhaps TRBD1 (5 bases). Germline CDR1 and CDR2: DFQATT and SNEGSKA (reference sequence). CDR3 length: 14 residues. Trimming stripped 3 bases from V and 7 bases from J, with 13 bases between. This CDR3 reads CSARGSGGNSPLHF. In nucleotides, the CDR3 is TGCAGTGCTAGGGGCTCGGGGGGGAATTCACCCCTCCACTTT.

This clonotype was seen only a few times. V is TRBV5-1 and J is TRBJ1-4, with 10 positions matching TRBD1. Germline V lookup: CDR1 SGHRS, CDR2 YFSETQ. J lost 10 bases, V lost 0 bases, and 6 bases had no gene match. The CDR3 runs 15 residues. CDR3 sequence reads: CASSLEGQGSGKLFF. CDR3 nucleotide sequence: TGCGCCAGCAGCTTGGAGGGACAGGGGTCAGGAAAACTGTTTTTT. Complete variable domain (other parts from reference TRBV5-1 and TRBJ1-4): KAGVTQTPRYLIKTRGQQVTLSCSPISGHRSVSWYQQTPGQGLQFLFEYFSETQRNKGNFPGRFSGRQFSNSRSEMNVSTLELGDSALYLCASSLEGQGSGKLFFGSGTQLSVL.

This clonotype appeared a few times. An end of the junction differs from the germline gene, which may be a read error. J is TRBJ2-3 and V is TRBV20-1, with no clear D. This CDR3 has 12 amino acids. CDR1 is DFQATT and CDR2 is SNEGSKA in the germline V gene (reference sequence). CDR3 in amino acids: CSAGDRADTQYF. CDR3 sequence (DNA): TGCAGTGCTGGAGATCGTGCAGATACGCAGTATTTT.

As for this clonotype: One junction end does not reproduce the germline sequence, and a read error may be involved. The chain combines TRBV29-1 with TRBJ2-1; possibly TRBD2 for D (6 bases). Germline-derived CDR1 and CDR2 are SQVTM and ANQGSEA. The CDR3 is 15 amino acids. CDR3 loop: CSVEESGQSYNEQFF. The CDR3 region has the DNA TGCAGCGTCGAAGAAAGCGGGCAGTCCTACAATGAGCAGTTCTTC.

The V gene is TRBV20-1, the J gene TRBJ2-7; TRBD2 matches at 10 bases. The CDR3 extends over 13 amino acids. Trimming cost V 6 bases and J 2 bases; bases outside gene matches: 4. The germline CDR1 and CDR2 sequences are DFQATT and SNEGSKA (reference sequence). CDR3: CSAWTSGTYEQYF. Written as DNA, the CDR3 is TGCAGTGCGTGGACTAGCGGCACCTACGAGCAGTACTTC.

The chain joins TRBV29-1 to TRBJ1-2; the match to TRBD1 covers 8 bases. This CDR3 has 13 residues. Looked up from germline, CDR1 is SQVTM and CDR2 is ANQGSEA. J gave up 6 bases and V 3 bases, and 6 bases lay outside the gene matches. CDR3 in DNA: TGCAGCGTTGAGGGACAGGACTGGGATGGCTACACCTTC. Encoded protein: CSVEGQDWDGYTF.

The chain recombines TRBV6-6 with TRBJ2-3; D is uncertain. CDR1 is MNHNY, CDR2 SVGAGI, per germline (reference sequence). The CDR3 extends over 14 amino acids. V lost 2 bases and J 0 bases, leaving 6 bases between the germline ends. Here the CDR3 reads CASSYGRSTDTQYF. CDR3 bases: TGTGCCAGCAGTTACGGTCGGAGCACAGATACGCAGTATTTT.

A remark on this clonotype: One end of the junction varies from germline; a read error may be responsible. CDR3 DNA sequence: TGCGCCAACAGCCGACTAGCGGGAGGGTATGAGCAGTACTTC. This translates into CANSRLAGGYEQYF. This chain links TRBV4-1 with TRBJ2-4; 14 nucleotides match TRBD2. Germline CDR1 reads MGHRA; CDR2 reads YSYEKL. This CDR3 contains 14 residues.

The V gene is TRBV25-1, the J gene TRBJ2-1; D gene uncertain. The J call may not be correct, given that the DNA end is closer to TRBJ2-7. The germline V gene encodes CDR1 MGHDK and CDR2 SYGVNS. This CDR3 is 11 amino acids long. The CDR3, as DNA: TGTGCCAGCCGCACATTTTACGAGCAGTACTTC. This encodes CASRTFYEQYF.

This chain joins TRBV7-6 and TRBJ2-1, with D possibly TRBD2 on 6 matching bases. Germline lookup yields CDR1 SGHVS and CDR2 FNYEAQ. V shed 5 bases and J shed 2 bases, with 13 bases lying between them. CDR3 length equals 15 residues. The CDR3 nucleotides are TGTGCCAGCAGCCCCACGGCGGGGACCTACAATGAGCAGTTCTTC. Its translation: CASSPTAGTYNEQFF.

This clonotype appeared a few times. The chain uses TRBV12-3 or TRBV12-4 and TRBJ1-2, with no clear D. V was trimmed by 5 bases and J by 4 bases, leaving 8 bases between them. This CDR3 region has 12 residues. This CDR3 reads CASSLRTYGYTF. The CDR3 DNA follows: TGTGCCAGCAGTCTTAGGACCTATGGCTACACCTTC.

This rearrangement joins TRBV7-9 to TRBJ1-4, with D unclear. Germline loops: CDR1 SEHNR, CDR2 FQNEAQ (reference sequence). The CDR3 sequence is 17 residues long. V dropped 5 bases and J dropped 8 bases, with 24 bases sitting between them. The CDR3 here is CASSVESAQPQSEKLFF. The CDR3 DNA reads as TGTGCCAGCAGCGTAGAATCCGCGCAGCCACAGTCGGAAAAACTGTTTTTT.

The chain has TRBV24-1 and TRBJ2-3, with a possible D match to TRBD1 (7 bases). V was pared by 1 base and J by 0 bases, with 13 bases between. The CDR3 has 17 amino acids. From germline, CDR1 is KGHDR and CDR2 SFDVKD. CDR3 in amino acids: CATSDFGGGASTDTQYF. DNA for the CDR3: TGTGCCACCAGTGATTTCGGAGGGGGCGCAAGCACAGATACGCAGTATTTT.

This clonotype has only a few counts. This chain uses TRBV29-1 with TRBJ1-1; TRBD1 might be the D (6 bases). Germline-derived CDR1 and CDR2 are SQVTM and ANQGSEA. V gave up 6 bases and J gave up 0 bases, with 11 bases separating them. The CDR3 length is 13 residues. DNA for the CDR3: TGCAGCGTAGAGACAGGCGTGAACACTGAAGCTTTCTTT. It encodes CSVETGVNTEAFF.

The chain recombines TRBV4-3 with TRBJ2-1; D is unresolved. The CDR3 loop spans 15 amino acids. V was pared by 1 base and J by 2 bases, with 9 bases between. Germline CDR1 is LGHNA and CDR2 is YSLEER. The CDR3 DNA follows: TGCGCCAGCAGCCAAGGACCGACACCCTACAATGAGCAGTTCTTC. It is translated as CASSQGPTPYNEQFF.

Of note for this clonotype: A junction end diverges from the germline sequence, so it may reflect a read error. The chain is built from TRBV7-6 and TRBJ2-7; D is ambiguous. This CDR3 is built from 13 residues. The V gene's germline CDR1 is SGHVS and CDR2 FNYEAQ. Written as DNA, the CDR3 is TGTGCCCGCAGCTTACTCGGTTCCTACGAGCAGTACTTC. Translation gives CARSLLGSYEQYF.

In this sample, this clonotype turned up a few times. The J gene is TRBJ2-1, the V gene TRBV13; perhaps TRBD2 as D (5 bases). Looked up from germline, CDR1 is PRHDT and CDR2 is FYEKMQ (reference sequence). V was pared by 1 base and J by 7 bases, with 8 bases between. The CDR3 is 13 residues long. The CDR3 DNA sequence: TGTGCCAGCAGCTTAGTCGGGGTTAATGAGCAGTTCTTC. It translates to CASSLVGVNEQFF.

The chain has TRBV6-4 and TRBJ2-1, with D perhaps given as TRBD1 or TRBD2 (6 bases each). The CDR3 contains 12 residues. V lost 6 bases and J 10 bases, leaving 13 bases between the germline ends. CDR1 is MRHNA, CDR2 SNTAGT, per germline. The CDR3 DNA reads as TGTGCCAGCAGCTACACGGGGGCCGAGCAGTTCTTC. It yields the protein CASSYTGAEQFF.

The table lists this clonotype with a count of one. CDR3 in DNA: TGTGCCAGCAGTTTGGGCCGTGGGGGGGGAGAGACCCAGTACTTC. Protein sequence: CASSLGRGGGETQYF. The chain joins TRBV28 to TRBJ2-5; 7 bases line up with TRBD2. Germline CDR1 is MDHEN and CDR2 is SYDVKM. The CDR3 contains 15 residues. Losses at the gene ends were 3 bases for V and 4 bases for J; bases not matched to a gene: 8.

The genes are TRBV4-1 and TRBJ1-1, with D possibly matching TRBD1 (5 bases). The CDR3 runs to 13 residues. Germline V gives CDR1 MGHRA, CDR2 YSYEKL. Trimming removed 4 bases at V and 7 bases at J, with 13 bases between. The CDR3 DNA reads TGCGCCAGCAGCCCCCGGGGCCAAAGTGAAGCTTTCTTT. Its translation is CASSPRGQSEAFF.

V and J are TRBV20-1 and TRBJ2-1, with D possibly being TRBD2 (6 bases). V gave up 3 bases and J gave up 0 bases, with 6 bases separating them. The CDR3 is 13 residues long. Germline V gene lookup returns CDR1 DFQATT and CDR2 SNEGSKA (reference sequence). CDR3 DNA: TGCAGTGCTAGGACTAGCTCCTACAATGAGCAGTTCTTC. Its protein product is CSARTSSYNEQFF.

This clonotype showed up just once. The CDR3 protein is CASSLSLTGDSGNTIYF. In DNA form, the CDR3 reads TGCGCCAGCAGCCTGAGCCTTACAGGGGACTCTGGAAACACCATATATTTT. This chain connects TRBV5-1 to TRBJ1-3; 7 bases match TRBD1. This CDR3 is built from 17 residues. Germline assignment: CDR1 SGHRS and CDR2 YFSETQ. V lost 4 bases to trimming and J lost 0 bases; unmatched junction nucleotides: 10.

This clonotype was observed a handful of times. The J gene is TRBJ1-2, the V gene TRBV3-1; D uncertain. The CDR3 has 15 amino acids. Trimming shortened V by 4 bases and J by 0 bases, and 12 bases separated the two germline ends. Looked up from germline, CDR1 is LGHDT and CDR2 is YNNKEL (reference sequence). The CDR3 loop reads CASSLVPAANYGYTF. The CDR3 nucleotides read TGTGCCAGCAGCCTCGTCCCGGCGGCTAACTATGGCTACACCTTC.

This clonotype was seen only a few times. The V and J genes are TRBV20-1 and TRBJ1-5, with D unresolved. The germline gives CDR1 DFQATT, CDR2 SNEGSKA (reference sequence). V lost 1 base and J lost 7, with 8 bases in between. This CDR3 spans 12 amino acids. The DNA of the CDR3 is TGCAGTGCTAGAGGGAGGGAACAGCCCCAGCATTTT. Protein sequence: CSARGREQPQHF.